Below, one T cell receptor (beta chain) is given with its context. Its antigen is not known. This specimen belongs to a study of shared clonotypes between healthy human individuals. Notes on the study in general: The donor pool, a small one, limited the genetic and exposure-history diversity represented.

Researchers ran the assay at a deep level. Assay used: immunoSEQ multiplex PCR; TCRdb lists only in-frame clones, some missing. The repertoire holds about 1 million clones, with about 75% as singletons. The split of CD4+ cells yielded CD45RA+ naive and CD45RA-negative memory subsets. The ends were cut back, 5 bases at V and 1 base at J, with 10 bases in the middle. This CDR3 region has 14 residues. The germline CDR1 and CDR2 sequences are SGHNT and YENEEA. Sequencing was carried out using memory CD4+ T cells sorted from blood. Noted subset: CD45RA-negative fraction. The sequence was obtained from a young man in good health. This chain uses TRBV11-3 with TRBJ2-3; tentatively, D is TRBD1 (5 bases). The CDR3 loop is CASSPGSGTDTQYF. The CDR3 bases are TGTGCCAGCAGCCCAGGGTCCGGCACAGATACGCAGTATTTT. Combining the CDR3 with reference TRBV11-3 and TRBJ2-3 gives the whole variable domain EAGVVQSPRYKIIEKKQPVAFWCNPISGHNTLYWYLQNLGQGPELLIRYENEEAVDDSQLPKDRFSAERLKGVDSTLKIQPAELGDSAVYLCASSPGSGTDTQYFGPGTRLTVL.